Included here is one T cell receptor (beta chain) sequence, with context. This entry is derived from a study of blood T cell repertoires in COVID-19. Looking at the study overall: Collection of acute and convalescent COVID-19 samples took place in the United States, Italy and Spain.

Participants spanned ages about 18 to 89 years and resided in about 24 US areas. During the 2 weeks before they entered the study, exposed participants had met someone with a PCR-confirmed or clinician-diagnosed COVID-19 case. Germline CDR1 is GTSNPN and CDR2 is SVGIG (reference sequence). The ends lost 0 bases at V and 12 bases at J; junction bases unmatched: 4. The CDR3 loop spans 12 amino acids. In the authors' methods: Cell counts per sample came from amplifying reference gene primers. Produced via immunoSEQ multiplex PCR; TCRdb's table is partial and in-frame only. The DNA was the basis for D and trimming; V, J and clone size are from that table. The table lists some 320,000 clones, roughly 90% of them singletons.

The material sequenced was PBMCs or T cells enriched from blood (not recorded which). The origin of this receptor is a woman aged 25 to 39 who had been exposed to COVID-19. The chain is built from TRBV30 and TRBJ2-1, with TRBD1 matching over 8 bases. The CDR3 spells CAWSVGQGGQFF. CDR3 nucleotides: TGTGCCTGGAGTGTTGGACAGGGAGGGCAGTTCTTC.